One sample yielded the 23 T cell receptor beta chains listed below, sequenced in a study of blood T cell repertoires in COVID-19. The data were produced by immunoSEQ multiplex PCR, yet TCRdb's version contains in-frame clones alone and is incomplete. The table records around 200,000 clones, more than 75% of them present only once. Material for sequencing was peripheral blood. These receptors originate from a man at least 80 years old with acute or convalescent COVID-19.

The rearrangement links TRBV3-1 (or the pseudogene TRBV3-2) to TRBJ2-3; TRBD2 matches 12 bases. V lost 2 bases, J lost 4 bases, and 4 bases stayed unmatched. The CDR3 has 16 amino acids. In germline, CDR1 is LGHDT, CDR2 YNNKEL (reference sequence). DNA for the CDR3: TGTGCCAGCAGCCAATGGACTAGCGGGAACTCAGATACGCAGTATTTT. This translates into CASSQWTSGNSDTQYF.

The V gene is TRBV7-9, the J gene TRBJ2-4; a possible D gene is TRBD2 (5 bases). Trimming took off 5 bases at V and 6 bases at J, with 14 bases between the two ends. CDR1 SEHNR and CDR2 FQNEAQ come from the germline V gene (reference sequence). The CDR3 runs 14 residues. CDR3 amino acids: CASSTRHLPNIQYF. The CDR3 nucleotides are TGTGCCAGCAGCACTAGACACTTACCAAACATTCAGTACTTC.

The chain links TRBV28 to TRBJ1-2; 7 bases align to TRBD1. Germline CDR1 reads MDHEN; CDR2 reads SYDVKM. The length of the CDR3 is 13 residues. Losses at the gene ends were 6 bases for V and 8 bases for J; bases not matched to a gene: 9. CDR3 region: CASSTLGGGGYTF. The CDR3 region has the DNA TGTGCCAGCAGCACCTTAGGGGGCGGGGGCTACACCTTC.

The V call is TRBV9, the J call TRBJ2-3; D perhaps matches TRBD1 (6 bases). Trimming stripped 4 bases from V and 6 bases from J, with 15 bases between. The CDR3 totals 14 residues. CDR1 and CDR2 from the germline V gene are SGDLS and YYNGEE. CDR3: CASSKVQGSDTQYF. As DNA, the CDR3 is TGTGCCAGCAGCAAGGTCCAGGGGTCCGATACGCAGTATTTT.

The rearrangement uses TRBV7-2 and TRBJ1-2; D uncertain. Per the germline V gene, CDR1 is SGHTA and CDR2 is FQGNSA. This CDR3 region has 13 residues. V lost 1 base, J lost 3 bases, and 6 bases lay in between. The DNA of the CDR3 is TGTGCCAGCAGCTTAGTCGGGTACTATGGCTACACCTTC. Residues: CASSLVGYYGYTF.

This clone was found a few times. Its ends do not fully match the called genes, so a read error is possible. The CDR3, as DNA: TGTGCTAGCAGCCTCAAAGGGGGACAGGGACAGCCCGTAAGCGGGGAATCACCCCTCCACTTT. Protein: CASSLKGGQGQPVSGESPLHF. J is TRBJ1-6 and V is TRBV7-7; TRBD1 agrees at 9 bases. The length of the CDR3 is 21 residues. Germline-derived CDR1 and CDR2 are SSHAT and FNYEAQ (reference sequence).

This clone came up once. The rearrangement links TRBV6-6 to TRBJ2-6; D might be TRBD2 (6 bases). This CDR3 comprises 16 residues. CDR1 MNHNY and CDR2 SVGAGI come from the germline V gene (reference sequence). V dropped 6 bases and J dropped 0 bases, with 12 bases sitting between them. The CDR3 protein is CASSGRESSGANVLTF. For the CDR3, the DNA is TGTGCCAGCAGCGGACGGGAGAGCTCTGGGGCCAACGTCCTGACTTTC.

This chain connects TRBV7-2 to TRBJ2-1, with a possible D match to TRBD2 (6 bases). There are 16 residues in the CDR3. The V end lost 5 bases, the J end lost 6 bases, and 20 bases lay between the germline ends. Germline assignment: CDR1 SGHTA and CDR2 FQGNSA. This CDR3 reads CASSPSGGVISNEQFF. As DNA, the CDR3 is TGTGCCAGCAGCCCCTCTGGAGGGGTAATTAGCAATGAGCAGTTCTTC.

The chain joins TRBV7-3 to TRBJ2-1; tentative D call: TRBD2 (6 bases). The CDR3 runs 17 residues. Germline-derived CDR1 and CDR2 are SGHTA and FQGTGA. V was cut by 0 bases and J by 4 bases, with 16 bases left in between. The chain's CDR3 is CASSLTGGAGSYNEQFF. The CDR3 DNA reads as TGTGCCAGCAGCTTAACGGGGGGTGCAGGGTCGTACAATGAGCAGTTCTTC.

The chain combines TRBV5-8 with TRBJ1-2; 8 positions match TRBD1. The CDR3 spans 14 residues. The ends lost 4 bases at V and 3 bases at J; junction bases unmatched: 5. The germline V gene encodes CDR1 SGHTS and CDR2 YDEGEE. Here the CDR3 reads CASSPGTGYYGYTF. The CDR3 coding sequence is TGTGCCAGCAGCCCCGGGACAGGCTACTATGGCTACACCTTC.

V gene TRBV15 combines with J gene TRBJ2-3, with D uncertain. The V and J ends lost 0 bases and 4 bases respectively, with 11 bases between them. Per germline, CDR1 LNHNV and CDR2 YYDKDF (reference sequence). This CDR3 has 15 residues. CDR3 DNA sequence: TGTGCCACCAGCAGAGATCCCTCCTACCCAGATACGCAGTATTTT. Translating gives CATSRDPSYPDTQYF.

This chain connects TRBV27 to TRBJ2-3, with D perhaps matching TRBD2 (5 bases). Trimming took off 4 bases at V and 2 bases at J, with 13 bases between the two ends. Germline V gene data show CDR1 as MNHEY and CDR2 as SMNVEV (reference sequence). The CDR3 length is 15 residues. In DNA, the CDR3 is TGTGCCAGCAGTTGGGGAGCGTCCATCACAGATACGCAGTATTTT. Encoded protein: CASSWGASITDTQYF.

The chain recombines TRBV27 with TRBJ2-2; D is perhaps TRBD2 (5 bases). V was clipped by 2 bases and J by 6 bases, with 7 bases between them. The CDR3 contains 13 residues. From germline, CDR1 is MNHEY and CDR2 SMNVEV (reference sequence). The CDR3 here is CASSLEGSGELFF. The CDR3 DNA follows: TGTGCCAGCAGTTTAGAGGGTTCCGGGGAGCTGTTTTTT.

DNA for the CDR3: TGCGCCAGCAGCTTGGTTGAGACATCCGTAGCCAAAAACATTCAGTACTTC. Its protein product is CASSLVETSVAKNIQYF. The chain combines TRBV5-1 with TRBJ2-4; no definite D call. This CDR3 comprises 17 residues. The germline CDR1 and CDR2 sequences are SGHRS and YFSETQ. V was pared by 0 bases and J by 0 bases, with 13 bases between.

Concerning this clone itself: Compared with germline, one end of the junction differs, possibly owing to a read error. The V call is TRBV4-2, the J call TRBJ2-1, with D possibly TRBD1 on 6 matching bases. Germline V gives CDR1 LGHNA, CDR2 YNFKEQ. This CDR3 comprises 14 residues. The CDR3 region has the DNA TGTGCCAGCACCCAATGGGCAGGGGCCAATGAGCAGTTCTTC. The encoded protein is CASTQWAGANEQFF.

J is TRBJ1-2 and V is TRBV18; 8 bases line up with TRBD1. The CDR3 spans 14 residues. Germline V gives CDR1 KGHSH, CDR2 LQKENI. V shed 3 bases, J shed 8 bases, and the junction held 8 bases outside the gene matches. DNA for the CDR3: TGTGCCAGCTCACCCCCGGGACAGGCCTCGGGCTACACCTTC. Translating it yields CASSPPGQASGYTF.

The rearrangement uses TRBV6-5 and TRBJ1-1; the match to TRBD1 covers 8 bases. Germline V gives CDR1 MNHEY, CDR2 SVGAGI. CDR3 size: 15 residues. Trimming removed 2 bases from V and 3 bases from J; junction bases left unmatched: 5. The CDR3 here is CASSYTTGEDTEAFF. The CDR3 DNA sequence: TGTGCCAGCAGTTACACGACAGGGGAAGACACTGAAGCTTTCTTT.

The genes are TRBV5-8 and TRBJ2-7; 9 bases fit TRBD2. The CDR3 spans 14 residues. Germline lookup yields CDR1 SGHTS and CDR2 YDEGEE. V lost 5 bases to trimming and J lost 0 bases; unmatched junction nucleotides: 3. The CDR3 protein is CASRFSGSSYEQYV. The CDR3 coding sequence is TGTGCCAGCAGATTTAGCGGGAGCTCCTACGAGCAGTACGTC.

The CDR3 nucleotides are TGTGCCAGCAGTGAATCAGACTACAACACCGGGGAGCTGTTTTTT. This encodes CASSESDYNTGELFF. The chain joins TRBV6-1 to TRBJ2-2; D is possibly TRBD2 (5 bases). Germline lookup yields CDR1 MNHNS and CDR2 SASEGT. V lost 2 bases and J 2 bases, leaving 9 bases between the germline ends. The CDR3 has 15 amino acids.

V and J are TRBV2 and TRBJ2-3; 10 bases map to TRBD1. Germline V CDR1 and CDR2: SNHLY, FYNNEI. V was clipped by 8 bases and J by 4 bases; unmatched bases: 6. This CDR3 comprises 14 residues. CDR3 residues: CASSPGQGPDTQYF. The DNA for the CDR3 is TGTGCCAGCTCCCCGGGACAGGGGCCAGATACGCAGTATTTT.

The chain joins TRBV29-1 to TRBJ1-2; TRBD1 aligns across 7 bases. Unmatched junction bases numbered 4, after V lost 4 bases and J lost 5 bases. CDR3 length equals 12 residues. Per germline, CDR1 SQVTM and CDR2 ANQGSEA. Written as DNA, the CDR3 is TGCAGCGTTGGGGACAGCGCTTATGGCTACACCTTC. Residues: CSVGDSAYGYTF.

The chain carries TRBV6-1 and TRBJ2-7, with D uncertain. Germline assignment: CDR1 MNHNS and CDR2 SASEGT. CDR3 size: 13 residues. Here the CDR3 DNA reads TGTGCCAGCAGTCAAGCGAGGCTGTCTGAGCAGTACGTC. The encoded protein is CASSQARLSEQYV.

The gene calls are TRBV3-1 (or the pseudogene TRBV3-2) and TRBJ2-2; D ambiguous. The CDR3 totals 13 residues. V lost 0 bases, J lost 7 bases, and 6 bases lay in between. Germline-derived CDR1 and CDR2 are LGHDT and YNNKEL (reference sequence). The CDR3 region has the DNA TGTGCCAGCAGCCAAGACTTCGTCGGGGAGCTGTTTTTT. Protein product: CASSQDFVGELFF.